This TCR beta chain appears in the sequencing data of a study of shared clonotypes between healthy human individuals. Positively selected for CCR7, the CD45RO-negative cells used as naive CD8 cells excluded terminally differentiated effector memory CD45RA+ cells. Generated by immunoSEQ multiplex PCR, the TCRdb table keeps only in-frame clones and is missing some. The sample contains around 2,000,000 clones, roughly 91% of which appear only once. The TCR was taken from a man aged 18 to 35 in good health. Some clones in this sample may be carry-over from other donors' samples. The sample consisted of naive CD8+ T cells from PBMCs.

CDR3 residues: CASSQLLQGAGAEAFF. CDR3 DNA: TGTGCCAGCAGCCAACTCCTACAGGGGGCAGGGGCTGAAGCTTTCTTT. V is TRBV14 and J is TRBJ1-1; 9 nucleotides agree with TRBD1. V lost 2 bases and J lost 6; bases outside the gene matches: 10. In germline, CDR1 is SGHDN, CDR2 FVKESK. The length of the CDR3 is 16 residues.